This T cell receptor (beta chain) derives from a study of OX40 agonist ivuxolimab in advanced cancers. Findings and caveats of the study: Partial responders at 0.1-3.0 mg/kg showed near-lowest clonal expansion. Relative to CD4+ cells, CD8+ T cells on average had more expanded clones.

Using immunoSEQ multiplex PCR, the repertoire was profiled, and TCRdb retains in-frame clones only, with some absent. The table shows approximately 57,000 clones, with 83% occurring only once. A history of autoimmune disease or systemic immunosuppression excluded patients. This clone was observed a few times. Its antigen is currently unknown. Germline CDR1 is SNHLY and CDR2 is FYNNEI. The V gene lost 6 bases and the J gene lost 1 base, with 13 bases spanning the gap. This CDR3 region has 15 residues. The source was CD4+ or CD8+ T cells sorted from blood, collected in a trial of the OX40 agonist ivuxolimab. The sequence was collected from an adult with an advanced solid tumor such as melanoma, head and neck, liver or kidney cancer. V usage is TRBV2 and J usage is TRBJ1-5, with D tentatively TRBD1 (5 bases). This CDR3 reads CASRGDRSSNQPQHF. The CDR3 region has the DNA TGTGCCAGCAGAGGGGATAGATCGAGCAATCAGCCCCAGCATTTT.